Included here is one T cell receptor beta chain sequence, with context. The antigen is unknown. This entry is derived from a study of T cell responses to AZD1222 COVID-19 vaccine. The CDR3 is made up of 13 amino acids. Germline V gene sequence: CDR1 LGHDT, CDR2 YNNKEL (reference sequence). V was cut by 2 bases and J by 11 bases, with 13 bases left in between. Overall study results and limits: The reported proportion of spike-specific TCRs targeting unmutated variant regions was nearly half. Every sample of the repertoires postdated the peak T cell response. Most donors were white British and more were female, and clonal diversity was possibly underestimated.

Data came from immunoSEQ multiplex PCR; TCRdb stores just in-frame clones and leaves some out. The table records around 130,000 clones, roughly 93% of them present only once. The chain combines TRBV3-1 (or the pseudogene TRBV3-2) with TRBJ1-5; D ambiguous. This TCR was sampled from an adult in good health. The sample in question was peripheral blood, obtained on day 0 of AZD1222 vaccination. This CDR3 is CASSQQTLGTQHF. The CDR3 DNA reads TGTGCCAGCAGCCAACAGACTCTTGGGACCCAGCATTTT.